These 15 T cell receptor beta chains were sequenced from one sample in a study of PD-1 blockade in mismatch repair-deficient tumors. The data were produced by immunoSEQ multiplex PCR, yet TCRdb's version contains in-frame clones alone and is incomplete. The sample gives tens of thousands of clones, approximately 78% of which show up once; 4.5% to 7% is in the top ten. The input for sequencing was peripheral blood, taken 2 weeks after starting pembrolizumab. These receptors originate from an adult with mismatch repair-deficient cancer.

The chain carries TRBV7-9 and TRBJ2-1, with unresolved D. The germline V and J ends were trimmed by 1 base and 8 bases, with 12 bases remaining between them. From germline, CDR1 is SEHNR and CDR2 FQNEAQ (reference sequence). CDR3 size: 14 residues. As DNA, the CDR3 is TGTGCCAGCAGCTTAGGTAATGCACGGGATGAGCAGTTCTTC. As protein: CASSLGNARDEQFF.

The CDR3 here is CASSKPGGSDTIYF. CDR3 DNA sequence: TGCGCCAGCAGCAAACCGGGGGGATCAGACACCATATATTTT. The chain links TRBV5-1 to TRBJ1-3, with D perhaps TRBD1 (5 bases). CDR3 length: 14 amino acids. Trimming left V 4 bases short and J 8 bases short, with 16 bases between. The germline V gene has CDR1 SGHRS and CDR2 YFSETQ. The full variable domain, rest sourced from reference TRBV5-1 and TRBJ1-3, is KAGVTQTPRYLIKTRGQQVTLSCSPISGHRSVSWYQQTPGQGLQFLFEYFSETQRNKGNFPGRFSGRQFSNSRSEMNVSTLELGDSALYLCASSKPGGSDTIYFGEGSWLTVV.

V usage is TRBV4-1 and J usage is TRBJ2-1; possibly TRBD1 for D (6 bases). Germline CDR1 reads MGHRA; CDR2 reads YSYEKL. V shed 0 bases and J shed 4 bases, with 10 bases lying between them. This CDR3 contains 15 residues. The CDR3 DNA reads as TGCGCCAGCAGCCAAGAGCAGGGACAATACAATGAGCAGTTCTTC. Protein: CASSQEQGQYNEQFF.

This clone was detected ten times or more. The J gene is TRBJ2-2, the V gene TRBV29-1, with 11 bases aligning to TRBD1. The V and J ends lost 6 bases and 3 bases, in that order; junction bases with no gene match: 6. The CDR3 consists of 15 residues. Looked up from germline, CDR1 is SQVTM and CDR2 is ANQGSEA. The CDR3 region is CSVQGQGAHTGELFF. DNA of the CDR3: TGCAGCGTCCAAGGACAGGGGGCGCACACCGGGGAGCTGTTTTTT.

This clone was seen more than once but under ten times. V usage is TRBV4-1 and J usage is TRBJ1-2; the D gene is possibly TRBD1 (6 bases). The CDR3 totals 15 residues. The V end was cut by 0 bases, the J end by 4 bases, with 12 bases between. CDR1 is MGHRA and CDR2 is YSYEKL in the germline V gene. The CDR3 region has the DNA TGCGCCAGCAGCCAAGATTATGGAGGGGGCTATGGCTACACCTTC. Translation: CASSQDYGGGYGYTF.

Many counts were recorded for this clone. As DNA, the CDR3 is TGTGCCAGCAGCCCCGCGTCGGGGGGCTACACCTTC. Translated, it gives CASSPASGGYTF. The V call is TRBV7-9, the J call TRBJ1-2; no reliable D call. Germline V gene sequence: CDR1 SEHNR, CDR2 FQNEAQ (reference sequence). There are 12 residues in the CDR3. Trimming shortened V by 5 bases and J by 8 bases, and 12 bases separated the two germline ends.

This chain joins TRBV18 and TRBJ1-5, with D unresolved. Trimming took 2 bases from V and 7 from J, leaving 9 bases between them. Germline V gene sequence: CDR1 KGHSH, CDR2 LQKENI. The CDR3 is 13 amino acids. CDR3 in DNA: TGTGCCAGCTCACCAAATAGAGAGCAGCCCCAGCATTTT. Encoded protein: CASSPNREQPQHF. The whole variable domain, filled in from reference TRBV18 and TRBJ1-5, reads NAGVMQNPRHLVRRRGQEARLRCSPMKGHSHVYWYRQLPEEGLKFMVYLQKENIIDESGMPKERFSAEFPKEGPSILRIQQVVRGDSAAYFCASSPNREQPQHFGDGTRLSIL.

The rearrangement joins TRBV19 to TRBJ2-7; 7 bases are a match to TRBD1. The V gene's germline CDR1 is LNHDA and CDR2 SQIVND (reference sequence). V dropped 7 bases and J dropped 5; count of bases not matched to a gene: 17. This CDR3 is built from 16 residues. CDR3 sequence (DNA): TGTGCCAGTACCAAGGGTGGGACAGAGTTCTTCAACGAGCAGTACTTC. This gives the protein CASTKGGTEFFNEQYF.

This clone was seen a few times. The CDR3 DNA reads as TGTGCCAGTATTGGCCTCGGGGGGCTTGACTATGGCTACACCTTC. This codes for CASIGLGGLDYGYTF. The genes are TRBV19 and TRBJ1-2; perhaps TRBD1 as D (6 bases). With 7 bases removed from V and 3 bases from J, the gap between germline ends came to 18 bases. The CDR3 totals 15 residues. Germline V gene sequence: CDR1 LNHDA, CDR2 SQIVND (reference sequence).

V is TRBV5-5 and J is TRBJ1-1; D perhaps matches TRBD1 (6 bases). The germline CDR1 and CDR2 sequences are SGHKS and YYEKEE (reference sequence). The CDR3 contains 16 residues. Between the trimmed V and J ends, which lost 0 bases and 4 bases, there was a span of 16 bases. In DNA, the CDR3 is TGTGCCAGCAGCTTGGTGGGGGGCACGTGGGGCACTGAAGCTTTCTTT. Translated, it gives CASSLVGGTWGTEAFF.

This clone was recorded once. The rearrangement links TRBV2 to TRBJ2-7; 7 bases match TRBD1. Germline-derived CDR1 and CDR2 are SNHLY and FYNNEI. Trimming cost V 6 bases and J 4 bases; bases outside gene matches: 6. CDR3 size: 13 residues. In nucleotides, the CDR3 is TGTGCCAGCAGAGGGACAGAACTTTACGAGCAGTACTTC. It yields the protein CASRGTELYEQYF.

This chain uses TRBV19 with TRBJ1-1; 7 bases agree with TRBD1. The CDR3 consists of 15 residues. Germline loops: CDR1 LNHDA, CDR2 SQIVND (reference sequence). J gave up 6 bases and V 2 bases, and 9 bases lay outside the gene matches. In nucleotides, the CDR3 is TGTGCCAGTAGTATACTCGACAGGGCGGTGGCTGAAGCTTTCTTT. Translated: CASSILDRAVAEAFF.

The chain joins TRBV7-6 to TRBJ2-2; D unclear. The CDR3 contains 14 residues. Trimming removed 5 bases at V and 1 base at J, with 8 bases between. Germline CDR1 reads SGHVS; CDR2 reads FNYEAQ. The CDR3 region is CASSLLENTGELFF. The CDR3 DNA is TGTGCCAGCAGCCTCCTAGAGAACACCGGGGAGCTGTTTTTT.

V and J are TRBV29-1 and TRBJ2-1, with TRBD2 matching over 12 bases. V trimming: 7 bases; J trimming: 6 bases; junction bases outside the gene matches: 4. Germline V gene data show CDR1 as SQVTM and CDR2 as ANQGSEA. The CDR3 is 13 residues long. This CDR3 is CSARLAGANEQFF. CDR3 in DNA: TGCAGCGCCCGACTAGCGGGAGCCAATGAGCAGTTCTTC.

The chain links TRBV6-6 to TRBJ2-7, with a tentative D call TRBD2 (6 bases). CDR3 length: 14 amino acids. The V end lost 7 bases, the J end lost 7 bases, and 20 bases lay between the germline ends. Germline V gene lookup returns CDR1 MNHNY and CDR2 SVGAGI (reference sequence). The CDR3 is CASTEGPARGEQYF. The CDR3 DNA is TGTGCCAGCACGGAGGGACCCGCTAGGGGAGAGCAGTACTTC.